The clone carrying this T cell receptor beta chain has ten or more counts. Antigen: not known. This sample is drawn from a study of CD8 T cells in ankylosing spondylitis. The CDR3 consists of 17 residues. The germline V gene encodes CDR1 SGHVS and CDR2 FQNEAQ. The V segment lost 2 bases and the J segment 4 bases; nucleotides outside the gene matches: 10. TCRdb independently ran MiXCR on the 5' RACE reads; one entry per CDR3 protein. This table holds approximately 520,000 distinct CDR3 sequences, roughly 5.2% found once. Study outcomes and limitations: Matched ankylosing spondylitis synovial fluid reportedly showed significant enrichment of disease-linked clones. Seemingly distinctive of ankylosing spondylitis blood was a TCR beta motif formed by eight highly homologous variants.

This chain uses TRBV7-8 with TRBJ2-1, with 8 bases aligning to TRBD2. The receptor comes from a male donor with ankylosing spondylitis. The sequencing sample was made of blood, either unsorted or a sorted T cell fraction (not recorded which). CDR3 loop: CASSLSRNLAGYNEQFF. In DNA form, the CDR3 reads TGTGCCAGCAGCTTATCTCGAAACTTAGCGGGGTACAATGAGCAGTTCTTC. Looking up the rest from reference TRBV7-8 and TRBJ2-1 gives the full variable domain: GAGVSQSPRYKVAKRGQDVALRCDPISGHVSLFWYQQALGQGPEFLTYFQNEAQLDKSGLPSDRFFAERPEGSVSTLKIQRTQQEDSAVYLCASSLSRNLAGYNEQFFGPGTRLTVL.